This T cell receptor beta chain was captured by sequencing in a study of T cells in Graves' hyperthyroidism and ophthalmopathy. The study left out patients who had uncontrolled infection, other autoimmune disease, pregnancy or lactation. Ten or more counts support this clonotype. Amplified TCR beta CDR3 regions derived from RNA transcripts. Researchers ran a first-round RT-PCR on the TCR CDR3 using the HTBI primer set. TCRdb re-called the multiplex PCR reads through MiXCR, storing one row per CDR3 protein. The data show hundreds of thousands of distinct CDR3 sequences, 14% seen once. The TCR originated in a woman between 45 and 60 years old with Graves' ophthalmopathy. Sequenced input: blood.

The CDR3 sequence: CASSFLARLDNEQFF. Written as DNA, the CDR3 is TGTGCCAGCAGTTTTCTAGCGAGGTTAGACAATGAGCAGTTCTTC. The rearrangement joins TRBV28 to TRBJ2-1; perhaps TRBD2 as D (6 bases). V was cut by 3 bases and J by 5 bases, with 14 bases left in between. In germline, CDR1 is MDHEN, CDR2 SYDVKM. CDR3 length: 15 residues. Looking up the rest from reference TRBV28 and TRBJ2-1 gives the full variable domain: DVKVTQSSRYLVKRTGEKVFLECVQDMDHENMFWYRQDPGLGLRLIYFSYDVKMKEKGDIPEGYSVSREKKERFSLILESASTNQTSMYLCASSFLARLDNEQFFGPGTRLTVL.